This T cell receptor (beta chain) was captured by sequencing in a study of sequential checkpoint blockade in melanoma. The method was immunoSEQ multiplex PCR; TCRdb's version includes in-frame clones alone and lacks a portion of them. The table shows about 15,000 clones, with 70% occurring only once. V lost 5 bases and J 6 bases, leaving 11 bases between the germline ends. This CDR3 comprises 13 residues. In germline, CDR1 is MRHNA, CDR2 SNTAGT. Treatment specified: randomized to nivolumab then ipilimumab (arm A) or the reverse (arm B). This clone was counted only a few times. V usage is TRBV6-4 and J usage is TRBJ2-1; no clear D gene. This sample comprised CD8+ T cells sorted from blood (inferred from file names), obtained from a patient given nivolumab and ipilimumab in sequence. The TCR comes from a human donor with melanoma. Here the CDR3 DNA reads TGTGCCAGCAGTACCTCAGGAATCAATGAGCAGTTCTTC. This sequence encodes CASSTSGINEQFF.